The 22 T cell receptor beta chains in this list originate from one sample, sequenced in a study of blood T cells in healthy people across ages. A sample-barcoded 5' primer and a J-beta primer mix were used in a second PCR of roughly 6 to 11 cycles. Each CDR3 protein gets one entry after TCRdb re-called the 5' RACE reads with MiXCR. This table holds 1.5 million or so distinct CDR3 sequences, roughly 45% found once. Sequenced sample: blood. All receptors derive from a woman younger than 35 in good health.

This clonotype was seen more than once but under ten times. V and J are TRBV11-3 and TRBJ2-1; 7 nucleotides agree with TRBD2. This CDR3 contains 15 residues. Germline values: CDR1 SGHNT, CDR2 YENEEA. The J segment lost 6 bases and the V segment lost 3 bases, leaving 8 bases of the junction unmatched. The CDR3 nucleotides are TGTGCCAGCAGCTTGGCCCGGGGGGACCCCAATGAGCAGTTCTTC. The encoded protein is CASSLARGDPNEQFF. Based on the CDR3 plus reference TRBV11-3 and TRBJ2-1, the full variable domain is EAGVVQSPRYKIIEKKQPVAFWCNPISGHNTLYWYLQNLGQGPELLIRYENEEAVDDSQLPKDRFSAERLKGVDSTLKIQPAELGDSAVYLCASSLARGDPNEQFFGPGTRLTVL.

The CDR3 DNA is TGCAGTGCTAGAGAAGGGACTAGCGGGAGTGATGAGCAGTTCTTC. Its translation is CSAREGTSGSDEQFF. The V and J genes are TRBV20-1 and TRBJ2-1; 14 bases line up with TRBD2. The germline V gene has CDR1 DFQATT and CDR2 SNEGSKA (reference sequence). The CDR3 has 15 residues. Trimming took 0 bases from V and 8 from J; bases not matched to a gene: 3.

This clonotype was picked up one time. The chain combines TRBV30 with TRBJ1-4; possible D gene TRBD1, 6 bases. Trimming took 8 bases from V and 7 from J, leaving 14 bases between them. CDR3 length: 12 residues. CDR1 is GTSNPN, CDR2 SVGIG, per germline (reference sequence). CDR3 loop: CAQTGVGEKLFF. The CDR3 DNA is TGTGCCCAGACAGGCGTCGGTGAAAAACTGTTTTTT.

This clonotype was recorded a few times. The rearrangement uses TRBV2 and TRBJ2-3, with D maybe TRBD2 (5 bases). The CDR3 is made up of 13 amino acids. Germline V lookup: CDR1 SNHLY, CDR2 FYNNEI. V lost 3 bases and J 4 bases, leaving 8 bases between the germline ends. The CDR3 here is CASSDTEADTQYF. The CDR3 DNA is TGTGCCAGCAGTGATACGGAGGCAGATACGCAGTATTTT.

This chain connects TRBV4-2 to TRBJ1-1; no firm D call. CDR1 is LGHNA, CDR2 YNFKEQ, per germline. Trimming removed 4 bases from V and 4 bases from J, with 10 bases in between. This CDR3 is built from 13 residues. CDR3 sequence: CASSLMGPTEAFF. The CDR3 nucleotides are TGTGCCAGCAGCCTGATGGGCCCCACTGAAGCTTTCTTT.

The rearrangement joins TRBV5-1 to TRBJ2-1, with a tentative D call TRBD2 (7 bases). The assigned J gene may be wrong: the sequence end matches TRBJ2-7 better. The CDR3 runs to 13 residues. Germline values: CDR1 SGHRS, CDR2 YFSETQ. The CDR3 reads CASSFRGDNEQYF. DNA for the CDR3: TGCGCCAGCAGTTTCCGGGGGGACAATGAGCAGTACTTC.

The chain recombines TRBV6-1 with TRBJ2-1; D is uncertain. V lost 2 bases and J lost 9, with 11 bases in between. The CDR3 sequence is 13 residues long. Germline values: CDR1 MNHNS, CDR2 SASEGT. The DNA for the CDR3 is TGTGCCAGCAGTGAAATTACTCTGGGTGAGCAGTTCTTC. This encodes CASSEITLGEQFF.

The chain has TRBV2 and TRBJ2-4; D might be TRBD1 or TRBD2, each matching 5 bases. CDR3 length: 15 residues. Trimming took 2 bases from V and 6 from J, leaving 14 bases between them. Germline CDR1 SNHLY, CDR2 FYNNEI. CDR3 amino acids: CASSEYGGRGNIQYF. CDR3 bases: TGTGCCAGCAGTGAATATGGGGGTAGGGGAAACATTCAGTACTTC.

This clonotype was found a few times. The rearrangement uses TRBV4-1 and TRBJ2-7; D ambiguous. This CDR3 contains 15 residues. The germline V gene has CDR1 MGHRA and CDR2 YSYEKL. V dropped 0 bases and J dropped 0 bases, with 9 bases sitting between them. The CDR3 loop is CASSQESRSSYEQYF. CDR3 DNA sequence: TGCGCCAGCAGCCAAGAGTCGAGAAGCTCCTACGAGCAGTACTTC.

The V and J genes are TRBV7-2 and TRBJ1-4; possibly TRBD1 for D (6 bases). Trimming cost V 2 bases and J 7 bases, with 11 bases left between them. This CDR3 is built from 14 residues. Germline values: CDR1 SGHTA, CDR2 FQGNSA. The CDR3 region is CASSLNRVGEKLFF. CDR3 coding DNA: TGTGCCAGCAGCTTAAACAGGGTTGGTGAAAAACTGTTTTTT.

This clonotype was detected a few times. This chain uses TRBV6-5 with TRBJ2-6, with D possibly TRBD2 on 6 matching bases. Looked up from germline, CDR1 is MNHEY and CDR2 is SVGAGI. This CDR3 is 14 amino acids long. V was shortened by 11 bases and J by 0 bases, with 11 bases between the two germline ends. This CDR3 reads CAARGSSGANVLTF. The CDR3 region has the DNA TGTGCCGCACGGGGGTCCTCTGGGGCCAACGTCCTGACTTTC.

Worth noting for this clonotype: This may be a read error, as it is one base from a much larger clone. The chain recombines TRBV7-2 with TRBJ2-7; 9 bases are a match to TRBD1. The CDR3 has 13 amino acids. The germline V gene has CDR1 SGHTA and CDR2 FQGNSA. The CDR3 nucleotides are TGTGTCAGCAGCCGACAGGGGGCCTACGAGCAGTACTTC. This gives the protein CVSSRQGAYEQYF.

The V and J genes are TRBV6-4 and TRBJ1-5; 8 bases align to TRBD1. CDR3 size: 17 residues. Germline V gene data show CDR1 as MRHNA and CDR2 as SNTAGT. With V trimmed by 4 bases and J by 5 bases, 13 bases remained unmatched. CDR3 sequence (DNA): TGTGCCAGCAGTGGAAGACGGACAGGGTGTCCTCATCAGCCCCAGCATTTT. Translating gives CASSGRRTGCPHQPQHF.

The gene calls are TRBV4-1 and TRBJ2-3; 8 bases align to TRBD2. This CDR3 has 14 amino acids. V shed 4 bases, J shed 7 bases, and the junction held 7 bases outside the gene matches. Germline values: CDR1 MGHRA, CDR2 YSYEKL. The CDR3 is CASSPGLVGYTQYF. CDR3 nucleotide sequence: TGCGCCAGCAGCCCGGGACTAGTGGGGTATACGCAGTATTTT.

The genes are TRBV2 and TRBJ2-3; D not certain. Trimming cost V 0 bases and J 0 bases, with 7 bases left between them. Germline V CDR1 and CDR2: SNHLY, FYNNEI. The CDR3 runs to 15 residues. This CDR3 reads CASSEAVVSTDTQYF. The CDR3, as DNA: TGTGCCAGCAGTGAAGCCGTCGTGAGCACAGATACGCAGTATTTT.

This sequence joins TRBV20-1 and TRBJ1-1; TRBD1 matches at 7 bases. Unmatched junction bases numbered 1, after V lost 0 bases and J lost 0 bases. CDR1 and CDR2 from the germline V gene are DFQATT and SNEGSKA (reference sequence). This CDR3 spans 14 amino acids. The CDR3 region is CSARETGLNTEAFF. The CDR3 DNA is TGCAGTGCTAGAGAGACAGGGTTGAACACTGAAGCTTTCTTT.

This chain uses TRBV10-3 with TRBJ1-2, with D uncertain. V was pared by 6 bases and J by 7 bases, with 21 bases between. This CDR3 is built from 15 residues. Germline V gene sequence: CDR1 ENHRY, CDR2 SYGVKD. The CDR3 DNA reads TGTGCCATCAGCTGGGCCATCAAAGACACAGCTGGCTACACCTTC. Translated, it gives CAISWAIKDTAGYTF.

The V call is TRBV15, the J call TRBJ1-4; D unresolved. Germline CDR1 and CDR2: LNHNV and YYDKDF (reference sequence). The ends were cut back, 1 base at V and 5 bases at J, with 2 bases in the middle. This CDR3 is 12 amino acids long. In DNA form, the CDR3 reads TGTGCCACCAGCAGAGCCAATGAAAAACTGTTTTTT. Translation gives CATSRANEKLFF.

V gene TRBV20-1 combines with J gene TRBJ1-5, with D unresolved. CDR1 and CDR2 from the germline V gene are DFQATT and SNEGSKA (reference sequence). Trimming took 4 bases from V and 5 from J, leaving 15 bases between them. The CDR3 contains 14 residues. The CDR3 protein is CSATAGSNDQPQHF. In DNA, the CDR3 is TGCAGTGCTACCGCCGGCAGCAACGATCAGCCCCAGCATTTT.

This clonotype turned up a few times. This chain links TRBV28 with TRBJ2-3; D is uncertain. The CDR3 has 12 amino acids. Germline V gene sequence: CDR1 MDHEN, CDR2 SYDVKM. The V and J ends lost 1 base and 6 bases respectively, with 5 bases between them. The CDR3: CASSLFDDTQYF. The CDR3 DNA reads TGTGCCAGCAGTTTATTCGATGATACGCAGTATTTT.

This chain links TRBV6-6 with TRBJ1-4, with 7 bases identical to TRBD1. The V segment lost 2 bases and the J segment 5 bases; nucleotides outside the gene matches: 5. Germline V gene sequence: CDR1 MNHNY, CDR2 SVGAGI (reference sequence). This CDR3 has 15 amino acids. The CDR3 here is CASSYRDSSNEKLFF. The CDR3 DNA is TGTGCCAGCAGTTACCGGGACAGCTCAAATGAAAAACTGTTTTTT.

V usage is TRBV7-6 and J usage is TRBJ2-1, with unresolved D. This CDR3 region has 16 residues. Germline CDR1 is SGHVS and CDR2 is FNYEAQ. V lost 0 bases and J 0 bases, leaving 9 bases between the germline ends. CDR3 sequence (DNA): TGTGCCAGCAGCTTAGCGGGGTACCTCTCCTACAATGAGCAGTTCTTC. Residues: CASSLAGYLSYNEQFF.